These 21 T cell receptor beta chains were sequenced from one sample in a study of PD-1 blockade in mismatch repair-deficient tumors. Profiled with immunoSEQ multiplex PCR; TCRdb holds only in-frame clones, not every one. Altogether more than 40,000 clones are present, 65% to 85% being singletons, with the ten largest covering about 8.1%. The sample was peripheral blood, taken roughly 19 weeks after starting pembrolizumab. These receptor sequences come from an adult with mismatch repair-deficient cancer.

This chain uses TRBV5-4 with TRBJ1-1; 7 bases are a match to TRBD1. This CDR3 spans 14 amino acids. The germline CDR1 and CDR2 sequences are SGHNT and YYREEE (reference sequence). Trimming at V came to 0 bases and at J to 7 bases, leaving 6 bases not matched to a gene. Here the CDR3 DNA reads TGTGCCAGCAGCTTGGACAGGGGAAGGGATGAAGCTTTCTTT. Residues: CASSLDRGRDEAFF.

The chain has TRBV11-3 and TRBJ2-2; D not resolved. This CDR3 region has 14 residues. Per germline, CDR1 SGHNT and CDR2 YENEEA. V shed 5 bases and J shed 4 bases, with 11 bases lying between them. The DNA for the CDR3 is TGTGCCAGCAGCACCAGGCGTAGCACCGGGGAGCTGTTTTTT. Amino acid sequence: CASSTRRSTGELFF.

The chain carries TRBV5-1 and TRBJ2-5; 7 bases fit TRBD1. The CDR3 is made up of 16 amino acids. Germline CDR1 reads SGHRS; CDR2 reads YFSETQ. Trimming cost V 3 bases and J 2 bases; bases outside gene matches: 10. Here the CDR3 DNA reads TGCGCCAGCAGCTCGCTGCCGACAGGGAGACAAGAGACCCAGTACTTC. It encodes CASSSLPTGRQETQYF.

The rearrangement uses TRBV9 and TRBJ1-5, with 8 bases that match TRBD1. Germline assignment: CDR1 SGDLS and CDR2 YYNGEE. The trim removed 0 bases at V and 4 bases at J, leaving 3 bases unmatched. The CDR3 sequence is 15 residues long. The CDR3 nucleotides read TGTGCCAGCAGCGTAGCGTGGGACAGGAATCAGCCCCAGCATTTT. Protein: CASSVAWDRNQPQHF.

Only one count was recorded for this clone. The chain has TRBV30 and TRBJ1-2; 12 bases align to TRBD1. The CDR3 totals 12 residues. From germline, CDR1 is GTSNPN and CDR2 SVGIG (reference sequence). The ends lost 5 bases at V and 8 bases at J; junction bases unmatched: 3. The CDR3 sequence: CAWSGQGAGYTF. The CDR3 DNA reads as TGTGCCTGGTCGGGACAGGGGGCCGGCTACACCTTC.

This clone is classed as medium-sized. The chain has TRBV5-6 and TRBJ1-1; no clear D. The length of the CDR3 is 13 residues. V lost 0 bases and J 8 bases, leaving 11 bases between the germline ends. Germline V gene sequence: CDR1 SGHDT, CDR2 YYEEEE. The CDR3 coding sequence is TGTGCCAGCAGCTTGGAAGGGTGGGGAGAAGCTTTCTTT. As protein: CASSLEGWGEAFF.

The V gene is TRBV10-2, the J gene TRBJ2-5; TRBD1 is a possible D gene (6 bases). The CDR3 length is 12 residues. Germline V gene data show CDR1 as WSHSY and CDR2 as SAAADI. The V gene lost 2 bases and the J gene lost 5 bases, with 6 bases spanning the gap. The CDR3 here is CASSEQGETQYF. CDR3 nucleotides: TGCGCCAGCAGTGAGCAGGGGGAGACCCAGTACTTC.

The V and J genes are TRBV29-1 and TRBJ1-1; D is perhaps TRBD1 (6 bases). CDR3 size: 14 residues. The germline V gene has CDR1 SQVTM and CDR2 ANQGSEA. Trimming left V 3 bases short and J 0 bases short, with 11 bases between. CDR3 amino acids: CSVDGGRMNTEAFF. In DNA form, the CDR3 reads TGCAGCGTTGACGGGGGGCGGATGAACACTGAAGCTTTCTTT.

The V and J genes are TRBV9 and TRBJ2-1; a possible D gene is TRBD2 (6 bases). CDR1 is SGDLS, CDR2 YYNGEE, per germline. V was shortened by 2 bases and J by 3 bases, with 12 bases between the two germline ends. The CDR3 is 15 residues long. The DNA of the CDR3 is TGTGCCAGCAGCGTTAGCGGAGAGGGCTACAATGAGCAGTTCTTC. Protein: CASSVSGEGYNEQFF.

The chain carries TRBV30 and TRBJ2-5; 11 positions agree with TRBD1. After removal of 2 bases from V and 4 bases from J, the junction contained 6 bases not matched to a gene. This CDR3 is 15 amino acids long. Germline V CDR1 and CDR2: GTSNPN, SVGIG (reference sequence). CDR3 in DNA: TGTGCCTGGAGTCCCGGGACAGGGGGTCGAGAGACCCAGTACTTC. Amino acids: CAWSPGTGGRETQYF.

This clone has just one count. V usage is TRBV5-6 and J usage is TRBJ2-5; possibly TRBD1 for D (5 bases). The J call could be wrong; TRBJ2-7 is a better fit for the DNA end. Germline loops: CDR1 SGHDT, CDR2 YYEEEE. The CDR3 has 15 amino acids. As DNA, the CDR3 is TGTGCCAGCAGCTTAAGGGGTCTCAGTACCTACGAGCAGTACTTC. Protein product: CASSLRGLSTYEQYF.

The rearrangement joins TRBV6-1 to TRBJ2-7; TRBD2 might be the D (5 bases). Germline loops: CDR1 MNHNS, CDR2 SASEGT. V was shortened by 2 bases and J by 0 bases, with 14 bases between the two germline ends. The CDR3 is 16 residues long. As DNA, the CDR3 is TGTGCCAGCAGTGAAAAAAGGACTTGGAGCTCCTACGAGCAGTACTTC. This encodes CASSEKRTWSSYEQYF.

The rearrangement links TRBV28 to TRBJ1-1; unclear D gene. The germline gives CDR1 MDHEN, CDR2 SYDVKM. CDR3 length equals 15 residues. Trimming removed 5 bases from V and 0 bases from J, with 13 bases in between. CDR3 sequence reads: CASSPNGLMNTEAFF. CDR3 in DNA: TGTGCCAGCAGTCCCAACGGGCTGATGAACACTGAAGCTTTCTTT.

This clone was found once. The gene calls are TRBV29-1 and TRBJ2-2; 7 bases map to TRBD1. CDR3 length equals 16 residues. CDR1 SQVTM and CDR2 ANQGSEA come from the germline V gene. With 4 bases clipped from V and 1 base from J, the junction kept 9 bases outside the gene matches. The CDR3 sequence: CSVVSARGWNTGELFF. The CDR3 nucleotides are TGCAGCGTTGTGTCGGCCAGGGGGTGGAACACCGGGGAGCTGTTTTTT.

The count of this clone is one. The chain combines TRBV6-6 with TRBJ1-1; D ambiguous. Per germline, CDR1 MNHNY and CDR2 SVGAGI (reference sequence). V shed 4 bases and J shed 4 bases, with 16 bases lying between them. CDR3 length equals 15 residues. The CDR3 nucleotides are TGTGCCAGCAGTTTATGGCGGATGGGGAGCACTGAAGCTTTCTTT. Translating it yields CASSLWRMGSTEAFF.

V usage is TRBV11-2 and J usage is TRBJ2-7, with 7 bases identical to TRBD1. This CDR3 comprises 14 residues. In germline, CDR1 is SGHAT, CDR2 FQNNGV. The V and J ends lost 1 base and 2 bases, in that order; junction bases with no gene match: 2. The DNA for the CDR3 is TGTGCCAGCAGCTTAGCAGGACAGGCCTACGAGCAGTACTTC. Translating it yields CASSLAGQAYEQYF.

The V call is TRBV9, the J call TRBJ2-7; 8 positions agree with TRBD1. The CDR3 covers 14 residues. The germline V gene has CDR1 SGDLS and CDR2 YYNGEE. The V segment lost 0 bases and the J segment 4 bases; nucleotides outside the gene matches: 3. Written as DNA, the CDR3 is TGTGCCAGCAGCGTAGGACGGACAGGGTACGAGCAGTACTTC. Translation: CASSVGRTGYEQYF.

This clone turned up a few times. The chain is built from TRBV21-1 and TRBJ2-3; TRBD1 reflects the table's D call only, with no check against the DNA. TRBV21-1 is tagged as a pseudogene. The CDR3 totals 18 residues. DNA of the CDR3: TGTGCCAGCAGCATCCGAATTCCGGGACAGTCTAGCACAGATACGCAGTATTTT. It is translated as CASSIRIPGQSSTDTQYF.

The chain links TRBV27 to TRBJ2-2, with TRBD1 matching 9 bases. V dropped 6 bases and J dropped 1; count of bases not matched to a gene: 0. This CDR3 contains 14 residues. Germline V lookup: CDR1 MNHEY, CDR2 SMNVEV (reference sequence). CDR3 amino acids: CASRGQGNTGELFF. The CDR3 nucleotides read TGTGCCAGCAGGGGACAGGGGAACACCGGGGAGCTGTTTTTT.

V gene TRBV9 combines with J gene TRBJ2-1; possibly TRBD2 for D (5 bases). The germline CDR1 and CDR2 sequences are SGDLS and YYNGEE. The CDR3 contains 14 residues. Trimming cost V 0 bases and J 7 bases, with 11 bases left between them. Here the CDR3 reads CASSVDGIGNEQFF. Here the CDR3 DNA reads TGTGCCAGCAGCGTAGACGGGATAGGGAATGAGCAGTTCTTC.

This rearrangement joins TRBV4-2 to TRBJ2-6, with 9 bases identical to TRBD2. After removal of 6 bases from V and 0 bases from J, the junction contained 6 bases not matched to a gene. The CDR3 has 17 amino acids. Germline V gene lookup returns CDR1 LGHNA and CDR2 YNFKEQ. The CDR3 here is CASREETSGSGANVLTF. In DNA form, the CDR3 reads TGTGCCAGCAGGGAAGAGACTAGCGGCTCTGGGGCCAACGTCCTGACTTTC.